The 5 T cell receptor beta chains below were found in one sample sequenced in a study of T cells after yellow fever vaccination (dated by TCRdb to about 2019). Library generation was performed with 5' RACE. Sequenced using an Illumina HiSeq 2500. TCRdb itself trimmed the public reads at Q25 with fastp, ran MiXCR and retained productive beta chains. Each CDR3 protein gets just one entry, which takes the most common genes and DNA from the rows behind it. This sample lists around 550,000 distinct CDR3 sequences; approximately 21% were detected once. Together, the top ten hold over 11% of the sample. Taken with the paper, the label for treatment or condition translates to: live attenuated yellow fever vaccine strain. This sample comprised PBMCs, obtained 15 days after the yellow fever booster vaccination. All receptors derive from a man aged 25-40 years who received the YFV17D yellow fever vaccine.

This clonotype was detected only a few times. The chain recombines TRBV7-8 with TRBJ2-5; D unclear. Germline-derived CDR1 and CDR2 are SGHVS and FQNEAQ. The CDR3 is made up of 14 amino acids. Deletions cut 2 bases from V and 5 bases from J, with 12 bases between. Here the CDR3 DNA reads TGTGCCAGCAGCTTAAACCGCCTGGCTGAGACCCAGTACTTC. Protein sequence: CASSLNRLAETQYF.

This clonotype was found many times. The chain joins TRBV2 to TRBJ2-3; D not resolved. This CDR3 is 14 amino acids long. The V end lost 2 bases, the J end lost 2 bases, and 8 bases lay between the germline ends. CDR1 and CDR2 (germline): SNHLY, FYNNEI. The CDR3 reads CASSENRDTDTQYF. CDR3 in DNA: TGTGCCAGCAGTGAAAATCGCGACACAGATACGCAGTATTTT.

The chain links TRBV15 to TRBJ1-2; unclear D gene. This CDR3 contains 14 residues. Germline assignment: CDR1 LNHNV and CDR2 YYDKDF (reference sequence). Trimming removed 3 bases at V and 3 bases at J, with 11 bases between. In nucleotides, the CDR3 is TGTGCCACCAGCAGTAAGGGAACCGACTATGGCTACACCTTC. Encoded protein: CATSSKGTDYGYTF.

The chain couples TRBV18 to TRBJ1-1, with D hard to call. Trimming cost V 6 bases and J 3 bases, with 11 bases left between them. This CDR3 comprises 13 residues. CDR1 is KGHSH and CDR2 is LQKENI in the germline V gene. The CDR3 bases are TGTGCCAGCTCGCCCCTCAGTGACACTGAAGCTTTCTTT. It codes for CASSPLSDTEAFF.

V gene TRBV20-1 combines with J gene TRBJ2-1; possible D gene TRBD2, 6 bases. V lost 6 bases, J lost 3 bases, and 12 bases lay in between. CDR1 and CDR2 from the germline V gene are DFQATT and SNEGSKA (reference sequence). The CDR3 is made up of 13 amino acids. The CDR3 coding sequence is TGCAGTGCCCGTGGACTACTCTACAATGAGCAGTTCTTC. It encodes CSARGLLYNEQFF.